This T cell receptor beta chain was documented in a study of T cell responses to AZD1222 COVID-19 vaccine. As concerns this clone: Its antigen is not identified.

Germline assignment: CDR1 MNHNS and CDR2 SASEGT. V shed 3 bases, J shed 7 bases, and the junction held 3 bases outside the gene matches. The CDR3 totals 14 residues. Study conclusions and caveats: Without day 14 samples, only post-peak T cell repertoires were studied. Vaccine-associated CD4 TCRs spanned spike, dominant at 160-218 and 743-854. The study reported that nearly half of spike-specific TCRs target unmutated variant regions.

Only in-frame clones appear in the TCRdb table, and some are missing; sequencing was by immunoSEQ multiplex PCR. The table lists about 120,000 clones, 86% of them singletons. The sequence was collected from an adult in good health. The starting material was peripheral blood, obtained on day 0 of AZD1222 vaccination. The V call is TRBV6-1, the J call TRBJ1-2; TRBD1 matches 12 bases. CDR3 DNA: TGTGCCAGCAGTGACGGGACAGGGGGCTTTGGCTACACCTTC. It yields the protein CASSDGTGGFGYTF.